These T cell receptor beta chains were read from a single sample in a study of cytomegalovirus exposure and HLA in healthy donors. Assay: immunoSEQ multiplex PCR; the TCRdb copy retains only in-frame clones and omits some. The table records fewer than 75,000 clones, roughly 82% of them present only once. The material sequenced was PBMCs. The receptor set was obtained from a man in his 70s in good health and CMV-seronegative. CDR3s include the opening cysteine and the closing phenylalanine or tryptophan. D genes are given only for firm matches. Expanded clones are given a class, and other clones once, few, many or no size at all.

size: .; V: TRBV6-6; J: TRBJ1-1; D: .; DNA: TGTGCCAGCAGTTACCCGGACTATCGAGACAGTATTGAAGCTTTCTTT; CDR3: CASSYPDYRDSIEAFF
size: .; V: TRBV7-6; J: TRBJ2-2; D: TRBD1; DNA: TGTGCCAGCAGCCCTCGACAGGGTGAGAACACCGGGGAGCTGTTTTTT; CDR3: CASSPRQGENTGELFF
size: .; V: TRBV15; J: TRBJ2-1; D: .; DNA: TGTGCCACCAGCAGGACTCCAGACTCCTACAATGAGCAGTTCTTC; CDR3: CATSRTPDSYNEQFF
size: .; V: TRBV5-4; J: TRBJ1-5; D: .; DNA: TGTGCCAGCAGCTTGGCTCCTAGCAATCAGCCCCAGCATTTT; CDR3: CASSLAPSNQPQHF
size: .; V: TRBV10-3; J: TRBJ2-4; D: TRBD1; DNA: TGTGCCATCAGTGAGGGACAGGGGGCGGCCAAAAACATTCAGTACTTC; CDR3: CAISEGQGAAKNIQYF
size: once; V: TRBV19; J: TRBJ1-2; D: TRBD1; DNA: TGTGCCAGTAGTTTCACAGGGGGCAATGGCTACACCTTC; CDR3: CASSFTGGNGYTF
size: .; V: TRBV4-1; J: TRBJ2-5; D: TRBD1; DNA: TGCGCCAGCAGCCCGGGACAGGGAGGGGAGACCCAGTACTTC; CDR3: CASSPGQGGETQYF
size: .; V: TRBV7-2; J: TRBJ1-3; D: .; DNA: TGTGCCAGCAGCCCCGCTCCGGGCTCTGGAAACACCATATATTTT; CDR3: CASSPAPGSGNTIYF
size: .; V: TRBV7-9; J: TRBJ2-1; D: TRBD1; DNA: TGTTCCAGCAGCAGCGGGACAGGGGGCTACAATGAGCAGTTCTTC; CDR3: CSSSSGTGGYNEQFF
size: few; V: TRBV2; J: TRBJ2-1; D: TRBD2; DNA: TGTGCCAGCAGTGAGAGTAGCGGGGGCTACAATGAGCAGTTCTTC; CDR3: CASSESSGGYNEQFF
size: once; V: TRBV5-1; J: TRBJ1-6; D: TRBD1; DNA: TGCGCCAGCAGCTTGGAACAGGGGCGGAATTCACCCCTCCACTTT; CDR3: CASSLEQGRNSPLHF
size: .; V: TRBV6-1; J: TRBJ1-4; D: .; DNA: TGTGCCAGCAGGAGGCACCGCCTTGGGAATGAAAAACTGTTTTTT; CDR3: CASRRHRLGNEKLFF
size: .; V: TRBV15; J: TRBJ1-2; D: .; DNA: TGTGCCACCAGCAGAGTAGTTTACTATGGCTACACCTTC; CDR3: CATSRVVYYGYTF
size: .; V: TRBV2; J: TRBJ2-3; D: .; DNA: TGTGCCAGCAGCCCCGCGGCAGGGAGCACAGATACGCAGTATTTT; CDR3: CASSPAAGSTDTQYF
size: .; V: TRBV6-6; J: TRBJ1-2; D: TRBD1; DNA: TGTGCCAGCAGCCCCGGGACAGCTCCTAACTATGGCTACACCTTC; CDR3: CASSPGTAPNYGYTF
size: .; V: TRBV28; J: TRBJ1-1; D: TRBD1; DNA: TGTGCCAGCAGCTCAATCGGGACAGGGGGCACTGAAGCTTTCTTT; CDR3: CASSSIGTGGTEAFF
size: .; V: TRBV2; J: TRBJ1-1; D: .; DNA: TGTGCCAGCAAAGCGGTGACTGAAGCTTTCTTT; CDR3: CASKAVTEAFF
size: few; V: TRBV5-1; J: TRBJ2-1; D: TRBD2; DNA: TGCGCCAGCAGCTTGAACCCCCTGGGACTAGCGGCCTACAATGAGCAGTTCTTC; CDR3: CASSLNPLGLAAYNEQFF
size: .; V: TRBV28; J: TRBJ2-2; D: .; DNA: TGTGCCAGCAGTTTGGCCACCGGGGAGCTGTTTTTT; CDR3: CASSLATGELFF
size: once; V: TRBV4-1; J: TRBJ2-7; D: TRBD2; DNA: TGCGCCAGCCGGGCTAGCGGAGCTTCCTACGAGCAGTACTTC; CDR3: CASRASGASYEQYF
size: .; V: TRBV19; J: TRBJ1-2; D: .; DNA: TGTGCCAGTAGTATCGACAGCCGCTATGGCTACACCTTC; CDR3: CASSIDSRYGYTF
size: .; V: TRBV7-2; J: TRBJ2-7; D: .; DNA: TGTGCCAGCAGCTTAGCACCGACCCGGGGCTACGAGCAGTACTTC; CDR3: CASSLAPTRGYEQYF
size: .; V: TRBV6-5; J: TRBJ2-6; D: .; DNA: TGTGCCAGCAGTTACTCAGAGGCCTCTGGGGCCAACGTCCTGACTTTC; CDR3: CASSYSEASGANVLTF
size: .; V: TRBV4-1; J: TRBJ2-3; D: .; DNA: TGCGCCAGCAGCCAAACAAGTAGCACAGATACGCAGTATTTT; CDR3: CASSQTSSTDTQYF
size: .; V: TRBV7-8; J: TRBJ2-3; D: .; DNA: TGTGCCAGCAGCTTAGGGGACTCTGGACCCACAGATACGCAGTATTTT; CDR3: CASSLGDSGPTDTQYF
size: .; V: TRBV29-1; J: TRBJ2-5; D: .; DNA: .; CDR3: CSVEFGAGNSDF
size: once; V: TRBV14; J: TRBJ2-7; D: .; DNA: TGTGCCAGCAGCCAAGCCTTCGAGCAGTACTTC; CDR3: CASSQAFEQYF
size: .; V: TRBV7-2; J: TRBJ2-1; D: .; DNA: TGTGCCAGCAGCTTAGCGTTCCATCAGTTCTTC; CDR3: CASSLAFHQFF
size: .; V: TRBV6-1; J: TRBJ2-7; D: .; DNA: TGTGCCACCTCTCGAGGGCCCTTTTACGAGCAGTACTTC; CDR3: CATSRGPFYEQYF
size: .; V: TRBV7-2; J: TRBJ2-6; D: .; DNA: TGTGCCAGCAGCTTACGACAGGCTGGGGCCAACGTCCTGACTTTC; CDR3: CASSLRQAGANVLTF
size: .; V: TRBV2; J: TRBJ2-1; D: .; DNA: TGTGCCAGCAAGGAGAGCATCTCCTACAATGAGCAGTTCTTC; CDR3: CASKESISYNEQFF
size: .; V: TRBV19; J: TRBJ1-1; D: .; DNA: TGTGCCAGTAGCTCCTGGAGCGCTGAAGCTTTCTTT; CDR3: CASSSWSAEAFF
size: .; V: TRBV7-9; J: TRBJ2-3; D: .; DNA: TGTTCCAGCAGCTTATTAACAGATACGCAGTATTTT; CDR3: CSSSLLTDTQYF
size: .; V: TRBV2; J: TRBJ2-5; D: TRBD1; DNA: TGTGCCAGCAGGCAGAGGACAGGGGGCTGGGGGGAGACCCAGTACTTC; CDR3: CASRQRTGGWGETQYF
size: .; V: TRBV5-1; J: TRBJ2-7; D: .; DNA: TGCGCCAGCAGCGAGAGCCGAGGCTACGAGCAGTACTTC; CDR3: CASSESRGYEQYF
size: .; V: TRBV19; J: TRBJ2-7; D: TRBD2; DNA: TGTGCCAGTAGTCGGGGTTGGGAGGGCTACGAGCAGTACTTC; CDR3: CASSRGWEGYEQYF
size: .; V: TRBV30; J: TRBJ2-7; D: .; DNA: TGTGCCTGGAGTGCCAGGGGTTACGAGCAGTACTTC; CDR3: CAWSARGYEQYF
size: .; V: TRBV5-5; J: TRBJ2-1; D: TRBD2; DNA: TGTGCCAGCAGCCCCGACAAGCGGGGGGGCCGAAATGAGCAGTTCTTC; CDR3: CASSPDKRGGRNEQFF
size: .; V: TRBV14; J: TRBJ2-1; D: TRBD2; DNA: TGTGCCAGCAGCCTGCTAGCGGGATCCTACAATGAGCAGTTCTTC; CDR3: CASSLLAGSYNEQFF
size: .; V: TRBV28; J: TRBJ2-1; D: TRBD2; DNA: TGTGCCAGCAGTTTTCTAGCGGGGGGCGCGAGACTCTACAATGAGCAGTTCTTC; CDR3: CASSFLAGGARLYNEQFF
size: .; V: TRBV18; J: TRBJ2-3; D: .; DNA: TGTGCCAGCTCACCCCCCCACAGGGCCGTCACAGATACGCAGTATTTT; CDR3: CASSPPHRAVTDTQYF
size: .; V: TRBV9; J: TRBJ2-5; D: TRBD1; DNA: TGTGCCAGCAGCGTAGAGGGACAGGGCCAGACCCAGTACTTC; CDR3: CASSVEGQGQTQYF
size: .; V: TRBV5-1; J: TRBJ2-1; D: TRBD2; DNA: TGCGCCAGCAGCACCCAAGCTAGCGGGATGAACAATGAGCAGTTCTTC; CDR3: CASSTQASGMNNEQFF
size: .; V: TRBV7-9; J: TRBJ2-1; D: TRBD2; DNA: TGTGCCAGCAGCTTAGACCGACTAGCGGGGTCCCCTCGAGAGCAGTTCTTC; CDR3: CASSLDRLAGSPREQFF
size: .; V: TRBV15; J: TRBJ2-7; D: TRBD2; DNA: TGTGCCACCAGCAGAGACAATGAAGTTAGCGGGGGCTACGAGCAGTACTTC; CDR3: CATSRDNEVSGGYEQYF
size: .; V: TRBV9; J: TRBJ2-6; D: .; DNA: TGTGCCAGCAGCGTAGAGGGGACTGGGGCCAACGTCCTGACTTTC; CDR3: CASSVEGTGANVLTF
size: .; V: TRBV11-2; J: TRBJ1-4; D: .; DNA: TGTGCCAGCAGCCCTAGACTAGACCGAGGTGAAAAACTGTTTTTT; CDR3: CASSPRLDRGEKLFF
size: .; V: TRBV27; J: TRBJ2-6; D: .; DNA: TGTGCCAGCAGTTTTAACAGGCTCGTCTTGACTTTC; CDR3: CASSFNRLVLTF
size: .; V: TRBV6-5; J: TRBJ2-1; D: TRBD2; DNA: TGTGCCAGCAGTGGACTAGTAAACAATGAGCAGTTCTTC; CDR3: CASSGLVNNEQFF
size: once; V: TRBV5-1; J: TRBJ2-1; D: .; DNA: TGCGCCAGCACCTACAGGGGGGGGATTGATGAGCAGTTCTTC; CDR3: CASTYRGGIDEQFF
size: .; V: TRBV28; J: TRBJ1-4; D: .; DNA: TGTGCCAGCAGTTTTACCGGAGGGGCTAATGAAAAACTGTTTTTT; CDR3: CASSFTGGANEKLFF